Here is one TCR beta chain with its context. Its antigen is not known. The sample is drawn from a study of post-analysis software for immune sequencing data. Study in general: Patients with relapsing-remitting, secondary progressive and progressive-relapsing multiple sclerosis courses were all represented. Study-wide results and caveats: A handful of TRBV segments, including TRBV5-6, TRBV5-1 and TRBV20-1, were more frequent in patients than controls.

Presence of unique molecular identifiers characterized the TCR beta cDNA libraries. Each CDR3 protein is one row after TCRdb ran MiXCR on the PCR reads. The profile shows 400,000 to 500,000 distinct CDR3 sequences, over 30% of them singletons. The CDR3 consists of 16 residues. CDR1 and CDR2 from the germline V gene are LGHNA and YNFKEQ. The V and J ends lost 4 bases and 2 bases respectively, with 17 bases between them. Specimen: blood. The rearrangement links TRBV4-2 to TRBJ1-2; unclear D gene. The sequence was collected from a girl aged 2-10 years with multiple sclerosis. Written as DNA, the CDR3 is TGTGCCAGCAGCCTTCGAGACAAGTCCTTCAACTATGGCTACACCTTC. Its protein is CASSLRDKSFNYGYTF.